This T cell receptor (beta chain) was observed in a study of response to subunit inactivated influenza vaccine. Findings and limits, study-wide: With each seasonal influenza vaccination, the authors suggested, few new T cells are recruited.

This clonotype occurred a few times. Its matching antigen is unknown. TCRdb redid the calling of the RT-PCR reads with MiXCR, one entry per CDR3 protein. The sample shows under 550,000 distinct CDR3 sequences, less than 8% of them seen only once. The CDR3 has 13 amino acids. The germline V and J ends were trimmed by 7 bases and 5 bases, with 13 bases remaining between them. Germline CDR1 reads ENHRY; CDR2 reads SYGVKD. The material was PBMCs from blood, obtained about 24 months after vaccination. The TCR sequence derives from a man between 50 and 75 years old who received an inactivated influenza vaccine. The V gene is TRBV10-3, the J gene TRBJ2-3; no firm D call. DNA of the CDR3: TGTGCCATCATGCCCGAGTTGCAAGATACGCAGTATTTT. It is translated as CAIMPELQDTQYF.